These T cell receptor beta chains were read from a single sample in a study of OX40 agonist ivuxolimab in advanced cancers. Repertoires were generated with immunoSEQ multiplex PCR, while TCRdb's copy carries only in-frame clones and drops some. The sample contains about 58,000 clones, around nine tenths of which appear only once. Specimen: CD4+ or CD8+ T cells sorted from blood, collected in a trial of the OX40 agonist ivuxolimab. The receptors were gathered from an adult with an advanced solid tumor such as melanoma, head and neck, liver or kidney cancer. Each CDR3 is given with its conserved first and last residue. The D gene is left open where the match is weak. Size is stated for part of the rows, as once, few or many counts, or as a class when the clone is expanded.

TRBJ2-7 TRBV6-5 NA TRBD1 TGTGCCAGCACCGGCGGACAGGGATCCTACGAGCAGTACTTC CASTGGQGSYEQYF
TRBJ2-1 TRBV28 NA NA TGTGCCAGCAGTTTATCCGCGGGCGGGACCTACAATGAGCAGTTCTTC CASSLSAGGTYNEQFF
TRBJ1-4 TRBV28 NA NA TGTGCCAGCCAGACTAACTACCATGAAAAACTGTTTTTT CASQTNYHEKLFF
TRBJ2-5 TRBV7-2 few TRBD2 TGTGCCAGCAGCTCTGGACTAGCGGGGCAGGGGACCCAGTACTTC CASSSGLAGQGTQYF
TRBJ1-6 TRBV27 NA TRBD1 TGTGCCAGCAGTTTATCGGACAGGGGACGCTCACCCCTCCACTTT CASSLSDRGRSPLHF
TRBJ1-5 TRBV5-6 NA NA TGTGCCAGCAGCTTTGGGGGCCAGGGGCCGCAGCATTTT CASSFGGQGPQHF
TRBJ1-4 TRBV6-1 few TRBD1 TGTGCCAGCAACCGAGGAGGGGGCCGGAATGAAAAACTGTTTTTT CASNRGGGRNEKLFF
TRBJ2-1 TRBV7-2 NA NA TGTGCCAGCAGCTTAATCAAGCACAGGCAGTTCTTC CASSLIKHRQFF
TRBJ1-5 TRBV4-3 NA NA TGCGCCACCTCTCAGGGACTTAGCAATCAGCCCCAGCATTTT CATSQGLSNQPQHF
TRBJ1-5 TRBV15 NA NA TGTGCCACCAGCGGACGACATTATGGTAGCAATCAGCCCCAGCATTTT CATSGRHYGSNQPQHF
TRBJ2-7 TRBV9 NA NA TGTGCCAGCAGCGGCCGGGGGTACGAGCAGTACTTC CASSGRGYEQYF
TRBJ2-1 TRBV5-1 NA NA TGCGCCAGCAGCTTCATTCCCACCGATGAGCAGTTCTTC CASSFIPTDEQFF
TRBJ1-1 TRBV2 NA NA TGTGCCAGCAGCGAAAACGACAGGAACACTGAAGCTTTCTTT CASSENDRNTEAFF
TRBJ2-7 TRBV5-8 NA TRBD1 TGTGCCAGCACGAAAGACAGGGTCTACGAGCAGTACTTC CASTKDRVYEQYF
TRBJ2-7 TRBV6-5 NA NA TGTGCCAGCAGCTCTCCGGGTTCCCACGAGCAGTACTTC CASSSPGSHEQYF
TRBJ2-7 TRBV6-1 NA TRBD2 TGTGCCAGCAGTGAAAGGTGGACTAGCGGGACATACGAGCAGTACTTC CASSERWTSGTYEQYF
TRBJ2-7 TRBV19 NA TRBD1 TGTGCCAGTAGCTACCGACAGGGGTTCGAGCAGTACTTC CASSYRQGFEQYF
TRBJ1-4 TRBV11-2 NA TRBD1 TGTGCCAGCAGCCTCGGACAGGGCCGGGAAAAACTGTTTTTT CASSLGQGREKLFF
TRBJ1-2 TRBV2 NA TRBD1 TGTGCCAGCAGTGAAGCGACAGGGGTAGATTCTGGCTACACCTTC CASSEATGVDSGYTF
TRBJ2-7 TRBV5-1 NA NA TGCGCCAGCAGCTCACTACCGACAGGTTCCTACGAGCAGTACTTC CASSSLPTGSYEQYF
TRBJ2-7 TRBV5-8 NA TRBD2 TGTGCCAGCAGCCCCGGGGGGGCCCGGGGGTACGAGCAGTACTTC CASSPGGARGYEQYF
TRBJ2-1 TRBV7-2 few NA TGTGCCAGCAGCTTATATTTAGTGGGGAGTACCGGTGAGCAGTTCTTC CASSLYLVGSTGEQFF
TRBJ1-5 TRBV6-5 NA TRBD1 TGTGCCAGCAGTACAGGACAGGAGAATCAGCCCCAGCATTTT CASSTGQENQPQHF
TRBJ2-1 TRBV5-1 few TRBD1 TGCGCCAGCAGCGTGGGACAGGGGATCAGGTCCTACAATGAGCAGTTCTTC CASSVGQGIRSYNEQFF
TRBJ1-1 TRBV29-1 few NA TGCAGCGTTCAGGGAACCCCTGACACTGAAGCTTTCTTT CSVQGTPDTEAFF
TRBJ1-6 TRBV6-6 NA TRBD1 TGTGCCAGCAGTTACTCGAACCCGGGACAGGGTCCCCTCCACTTT CASSYSNPGQGPLHF
TRBJ2-3 TRBV27 once TRBD1 TGTGCCAGCAGTTCCGGGACAGGGTATAGCACAGATACGCAGTATTTT CASSSGTGYSTDTQYF
TRBJ1-4 TRBV13 NA NA TGTGCCAGCAGCTACACCCGGGACGGCCCGGAAAAACTGTTTTTT CASSYTRDGPEKLFF
TRBJ2-4 TRBV10-2 NA TRBD1 TGCGCCAGCAGTGAGGTGACAGGGGCCCAGTACTTC CASSEVTGAQYF
TRBJ2-3 TRBV10-1 NA TRBD1 TGCGCCAGCAGTGGACGCCCGGGACAGGAGCTAGGGGACACAGATACGCAGTATTTT CASSGRPGQELGDTDTQYF
TRBJ2-7 TRBV28 NA NA TGTGCCAGCAGTTATCGCGACGGAGCAATTTACGAGCAGTACTTC CASSYRDGAIYEQYF
TRBJ1-4 TRBV30 NA TRBD1 TGTGCCTGGACCATGACAGGGGTTAATGAAAAACTGTTTTTT CAWTMTGVNEKLFF
TRBJ1-1 TRBV6-5 NA NA TGTGCCAGCGTATGGGAAACTGAAGCTTTCTTT CASVWETEAFF
TRBJ1-1 TRBV6-1 NA NA TGTGCCAGCAGTTGGGGGGTAAAGGATGGAAAAGCTTTCTTT CASSWGVKDGKAFF
TRBJ1-1 TRBV29-1 NA NA TGCAGCGTTGCTGGTGGACAAAACACTGAAGCTTTCTTT CSVAGGQNTEAFF
TRBJ2-2 TRBV7-2 NA NA TGTGCCAGCAGTCTCCAGGGGGGCGCCGGGGAGCTGTTTTTT CASSLQGGAGELFF
TRBJ1-1 TRBV6-1 NA NA TGTGCCAGCAGTCAAAGTCCGAACACTGAAGCTTTCTTT CASSQSPNTEAFF
TRBJ2-7 TRBV18 NA NA TGTGCCAGCTCACCACTCGGGGGAGTTGACGAGCAGTACTTC CASSPLGGVDEQYF
TRBJ2-1 TRBV5-1 NA NA TGCGCCAGCAGCGAGCGCTGGGGATACAATGAGCAGTTCTTC CASSERWGYNEQFF
TRBJ1-4 TRBV6-1 NA TRBD1 TGTGCCAGCAGTGAAGGACAGGGGATAACTAATGAAAAACTGTTTTTT CASSEGQGITNEKLFF
TRBJ2-5 TRBV6-6 NA NA TGTGCCAGCAGTTCGAGCAGGCAAGAGACCCAGTACTTC CASSSSRQETQYF
TRBJ1-5 TRBV19 NA NA TGTGCCAGTAGTATGAGGGGAAGCAGGGGTACTGCCCAGCATTTT CASSMRGSRGTAQHF
TRBJ2-2 TRBV7-6 NA NA TGTGCCAGCAGCCGCAGGGATTCCGGGGAGCTGTTTTTT CASSRRDSGELFF
TRBJ1-5 TRBV6-1 NA TRBD1 TGTGCCAGCAGTGAGGGGGACAGTCGGCAGCCCCAGCATTTT CASSEGDSRQPQHF
TRBJ1-2 TRBV29-1 NA TRBD1 TGCAGCGTCGGTAGGACAGGTTTGGGTGGCTACACCTTC CSVGRTGLGGYTF
TRBJ2-5 TRBV4-1 NA NA TGCGCCAGCAGCCAAGCACTAGCCCAAGAGACCCAGTACTTC CASSQALAQETQYF
TRBJ1-2 TRBV18 NA TRBD1 TGTGCCAGCTCACCTCTCGGGACAGGACCCTATGGCTACACCTTC CASSPLGTGPYGYTF
TRBJ1-2 TRBV25-1 NA NA TGTGCCAGCAGTCAGTATGACTATGGCTACACCTTC CASSQYDYGYTF
TRBJ2-5 TRBV5-4 NA NA TGTGCCAGCGGGTCGGGAATAAAAGAGACCCAGTACTTC CASGSGIKETQYF
TRBJ1-2 TRBV5-1 NA NA TGCGCCAGCAGCTCAGGGAACTATGGCTACACCTTC CASSSGNYGYTF
TRBJ2-2 TRBV18 few TRBD2 TGTGCCAGCTCACCGACTAGCGGGAACACCGGGGAGCTGTTTTTT CASSPTSGNTGELFF
TRBJ2-3 TRBV12-5 NA NA TGTGCTAGTGGTTTGGGGCCCCCGTCCACAGATACGCAGTATTTT CASGLGPPSTDTQYF